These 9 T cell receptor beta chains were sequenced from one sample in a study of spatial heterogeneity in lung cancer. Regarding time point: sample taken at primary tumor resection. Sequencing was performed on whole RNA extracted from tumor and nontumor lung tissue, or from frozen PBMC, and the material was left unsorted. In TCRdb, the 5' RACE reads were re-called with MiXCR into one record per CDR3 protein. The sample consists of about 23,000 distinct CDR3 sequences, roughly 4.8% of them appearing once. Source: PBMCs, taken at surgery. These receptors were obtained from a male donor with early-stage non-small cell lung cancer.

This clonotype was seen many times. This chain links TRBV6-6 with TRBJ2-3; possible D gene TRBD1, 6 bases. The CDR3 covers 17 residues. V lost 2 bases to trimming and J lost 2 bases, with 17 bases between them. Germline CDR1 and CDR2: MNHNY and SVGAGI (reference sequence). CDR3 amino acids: CASSYPLGGWDTDTQYF. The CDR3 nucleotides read TGTGCCAGCAGTTACCCCCTAGGGGGATGGGACACAGATACGCAGTATTTT.

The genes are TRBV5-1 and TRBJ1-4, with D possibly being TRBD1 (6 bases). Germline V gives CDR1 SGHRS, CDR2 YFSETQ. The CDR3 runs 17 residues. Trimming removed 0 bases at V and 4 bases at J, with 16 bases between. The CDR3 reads CASSLVVGAAGNEKLFF. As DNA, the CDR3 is TGCGCCAGCAGCTTGGTCGTGGGGGCGGCGGGTAATGAAAAACTGTTTTTT.

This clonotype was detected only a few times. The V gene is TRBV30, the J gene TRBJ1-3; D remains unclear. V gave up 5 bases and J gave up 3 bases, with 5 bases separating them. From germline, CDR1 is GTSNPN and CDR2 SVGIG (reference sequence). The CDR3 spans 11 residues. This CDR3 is CAWAGGNTIYF. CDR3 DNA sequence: TGTGCCTGGGCCGGTGGAAACACCATATATTTT. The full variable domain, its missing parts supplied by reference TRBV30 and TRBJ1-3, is SQTIHQWPATLVQPVGSPLSLECTVEGTSNPNLYWYRQAAGRGLQLLFYSVGIGQISSEVPQNLSASRPQDRQFILSSKKLLLSDSGFYLCAWAGGNTIYFGEGSWLTVV.

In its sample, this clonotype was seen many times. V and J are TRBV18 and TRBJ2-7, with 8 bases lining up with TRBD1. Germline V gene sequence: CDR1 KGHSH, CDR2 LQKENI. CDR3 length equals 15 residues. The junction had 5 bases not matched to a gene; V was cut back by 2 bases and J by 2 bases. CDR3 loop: CASSPLGQVTYEQYF. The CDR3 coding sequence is TGTGCCAGCTCACCATTGGGACAGGTGACCTACGAGCAGTACTTC.

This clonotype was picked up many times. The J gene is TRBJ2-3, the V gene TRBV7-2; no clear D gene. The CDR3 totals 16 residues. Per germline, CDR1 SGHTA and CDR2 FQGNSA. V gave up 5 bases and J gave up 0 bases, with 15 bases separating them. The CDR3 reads CASSRIGQPSTDTQYF. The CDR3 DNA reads TGTGCCAGCAGCCGCATCGGGCAGCCTAGCACAGATACGCAGTATTTT.

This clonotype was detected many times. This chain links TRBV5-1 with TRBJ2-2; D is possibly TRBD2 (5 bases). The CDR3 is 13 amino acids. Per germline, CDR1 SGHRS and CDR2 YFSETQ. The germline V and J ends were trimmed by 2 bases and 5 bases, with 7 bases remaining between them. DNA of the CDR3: TGCGCCAGCAGCTTCGGGGAGACCGGGGAGCTGTTTTTT. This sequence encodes CASSFGETGELFF.

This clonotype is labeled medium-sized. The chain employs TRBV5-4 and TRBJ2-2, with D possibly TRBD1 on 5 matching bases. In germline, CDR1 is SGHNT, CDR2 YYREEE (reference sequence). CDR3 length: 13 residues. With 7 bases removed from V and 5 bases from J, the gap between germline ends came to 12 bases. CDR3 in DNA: TGTGCCAGCTCAACTGGGGCAACCGGGGAGCTGTTTTTT. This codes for CASSTGATGELFF.

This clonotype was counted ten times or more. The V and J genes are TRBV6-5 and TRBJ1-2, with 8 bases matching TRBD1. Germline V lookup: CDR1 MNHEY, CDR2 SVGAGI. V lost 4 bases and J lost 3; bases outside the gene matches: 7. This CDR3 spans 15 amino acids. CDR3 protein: CASSSTHRGDYGYTF. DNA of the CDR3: TGTGCCAGCAGTTCTACTCACAGGGGGGACTATGGCTACACCTTC.

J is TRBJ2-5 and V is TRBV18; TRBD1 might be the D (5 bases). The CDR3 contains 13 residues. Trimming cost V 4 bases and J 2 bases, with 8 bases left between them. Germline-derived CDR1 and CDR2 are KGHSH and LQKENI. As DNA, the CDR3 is TGTGCCAGCTCACAGGGGCAGCAAGAGACCCAGTACTTC. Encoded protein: CASSQGQQETQYF.